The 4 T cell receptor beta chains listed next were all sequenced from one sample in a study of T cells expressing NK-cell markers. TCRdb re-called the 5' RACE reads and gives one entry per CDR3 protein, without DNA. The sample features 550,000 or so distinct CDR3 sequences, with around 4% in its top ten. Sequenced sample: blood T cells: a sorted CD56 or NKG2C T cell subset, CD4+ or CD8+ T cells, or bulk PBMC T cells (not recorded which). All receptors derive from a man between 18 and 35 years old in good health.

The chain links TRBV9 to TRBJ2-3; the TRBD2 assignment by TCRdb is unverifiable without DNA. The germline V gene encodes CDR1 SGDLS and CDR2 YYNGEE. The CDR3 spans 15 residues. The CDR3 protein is CASSVGASGRDTQYF. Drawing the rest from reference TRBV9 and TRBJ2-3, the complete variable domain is DSGVTQTPKHLITATGQRVTLRCSPRSGDLSVYWYQQSLDQGLQFLIQYYNGEERAKGNILERFSAQQFPDLHSELNLSSLELGDSALYFCASSVGASGRDTQYFGPGTRLTVL.

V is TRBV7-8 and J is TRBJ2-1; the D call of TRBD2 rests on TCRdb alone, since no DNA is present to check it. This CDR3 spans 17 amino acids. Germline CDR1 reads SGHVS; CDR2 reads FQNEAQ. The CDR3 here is CASSLAERHGAYNEQFF.

The CDR3 sequence: CASSLNPFGAGDYEQYF. V and J are TRBV5-1 and TRBJ2-7; with no DNA, the TCRdb D assignment of TRBD1 cannot be verified. The CDR3 runs 17 residues. CDR1 and CDR2 from the germline V gene are SGHRS and YFSETQ.

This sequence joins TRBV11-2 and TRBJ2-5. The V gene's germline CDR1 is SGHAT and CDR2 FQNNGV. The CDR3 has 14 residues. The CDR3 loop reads CASSQSVRSETQYF.